This T cell receptor beta chain appears in the sequencing data of a study of blood T cells in healthy people across ages. Concerning this clonotype: Its antigen is unidentified.

Sample-barcoded 5' priming and a J-beta primer mix drove a second PCR of roughly 7 to 11 cycles. Each sample provided no less than 3 million CDR3-containing paired-end reads. Each CDR3 protein gets one entry after TCRdb re-called the 5' RACE reads with MiXCR. The sample has about a million distinct CDR3 sequences, roughly 47% seen once. General study results and limits: Those diversity estimates obtained from one million T cells were thought to be underestimates.

The study drew donors from healthy Caucasian individuals in Russia aged 6 to 90. The total RNA that was extracted per sample amounted to at least 5.5 micrograms. This receptor was taken from a woman in her sixties or seventies in good health. Sequenced: blood.

CDR3 region: CSAGGRLAKKQFF. The CDR3 DNA reads TGCAGTGCGGGTGGGCGGTTGGCAAAGAAGCAGTTCTTC. The rearrangement joins TRBV20-1 to TRBJ2-1; D not resolved. The V end was cut by 6 bases, the J end by 11 bases, with 20 bases between. The length of the CDR3 is 13 residues. CDR1 DFQATT and CDR2 SNEGSKA come from the germline V gene (reference sequence).